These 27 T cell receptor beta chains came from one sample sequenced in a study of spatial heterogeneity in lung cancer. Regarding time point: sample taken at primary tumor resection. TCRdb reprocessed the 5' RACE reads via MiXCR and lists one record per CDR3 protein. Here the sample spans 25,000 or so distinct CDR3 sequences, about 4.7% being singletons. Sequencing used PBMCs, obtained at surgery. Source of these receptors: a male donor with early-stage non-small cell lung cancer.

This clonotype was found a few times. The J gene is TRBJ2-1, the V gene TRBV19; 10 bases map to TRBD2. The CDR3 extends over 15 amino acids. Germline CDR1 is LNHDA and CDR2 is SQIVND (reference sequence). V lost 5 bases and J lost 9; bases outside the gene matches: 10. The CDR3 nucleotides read TGTGCCAGTAGTCCCGCAGCAGCGGGAGGGGTTGAGCAGTTCTTC. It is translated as CASSPAAAGGVEQFF.

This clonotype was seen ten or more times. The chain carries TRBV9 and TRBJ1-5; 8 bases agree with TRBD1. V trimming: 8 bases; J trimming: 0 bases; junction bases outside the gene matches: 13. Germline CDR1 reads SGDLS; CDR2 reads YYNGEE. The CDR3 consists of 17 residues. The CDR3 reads CASKETPGQDSNQPQHF. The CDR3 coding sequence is TGTGCCAGTAAAGAGACTCCGGGACAGGATAGCAATCAGCCCCAGCATTTT.

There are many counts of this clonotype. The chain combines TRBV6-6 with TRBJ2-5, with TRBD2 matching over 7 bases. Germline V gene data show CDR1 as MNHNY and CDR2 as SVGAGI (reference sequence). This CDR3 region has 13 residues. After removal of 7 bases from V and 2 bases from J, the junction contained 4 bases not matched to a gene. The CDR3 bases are TGTGCCAGCACCCAGCGGGGACAAGAGACCCAGTACTTC. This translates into CASTQRGQETQYF.

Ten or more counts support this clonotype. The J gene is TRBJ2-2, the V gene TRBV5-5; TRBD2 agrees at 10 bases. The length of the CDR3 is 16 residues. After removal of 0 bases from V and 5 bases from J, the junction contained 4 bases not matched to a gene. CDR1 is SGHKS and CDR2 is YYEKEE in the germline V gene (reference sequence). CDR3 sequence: CASSLASGSGTGELFF. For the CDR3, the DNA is TGTGCCAGCAGCTTGGCTAGCGGGAGCGGGACCGGGGAGCTGTTTTTT.

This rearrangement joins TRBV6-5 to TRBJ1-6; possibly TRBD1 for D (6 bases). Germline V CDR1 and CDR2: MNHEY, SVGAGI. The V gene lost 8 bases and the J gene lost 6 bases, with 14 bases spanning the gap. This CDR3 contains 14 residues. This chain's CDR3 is CASGGTRGNSPLHF. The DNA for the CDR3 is TGTGCCAGCGGCGGGACAAGGGGTAATTCACCCCTCCACTTT.

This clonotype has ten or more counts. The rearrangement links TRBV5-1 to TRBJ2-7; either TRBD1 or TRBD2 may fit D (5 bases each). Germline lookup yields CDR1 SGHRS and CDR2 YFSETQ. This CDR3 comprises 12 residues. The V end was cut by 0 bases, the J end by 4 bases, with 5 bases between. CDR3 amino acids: CASSLGGYEQYF. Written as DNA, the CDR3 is TGCGCCAGCAGCTTGGGGGGGTACGAGCAGTACTTC.

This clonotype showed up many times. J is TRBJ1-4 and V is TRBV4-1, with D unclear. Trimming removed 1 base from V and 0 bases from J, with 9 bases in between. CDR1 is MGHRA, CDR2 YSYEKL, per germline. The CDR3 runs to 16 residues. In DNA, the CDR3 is TGCGCCAGCAGCCAAGGTCAGCGCACAACTAATGAAAAACTGTTTTTT. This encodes CASSQGQRTTNEKLFF.

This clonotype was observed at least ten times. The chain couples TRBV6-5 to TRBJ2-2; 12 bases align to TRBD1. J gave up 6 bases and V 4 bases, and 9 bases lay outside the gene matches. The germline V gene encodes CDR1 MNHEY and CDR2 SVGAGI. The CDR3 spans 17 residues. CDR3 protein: CASSSPSGTGGPGELFF. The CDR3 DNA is TGTGCCAGCAGTTCCCCCTCCGGGACAGGGGGCCCCGGGGAGCTGTTTTTT.

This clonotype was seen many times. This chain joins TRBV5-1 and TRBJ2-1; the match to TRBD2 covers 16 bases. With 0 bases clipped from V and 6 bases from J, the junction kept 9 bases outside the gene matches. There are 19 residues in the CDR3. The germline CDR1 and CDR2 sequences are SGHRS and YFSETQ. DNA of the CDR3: TGCGCCAGCAGCTTGGCTCTCGGGACTAGCGGGAGGGCCTCCAATGAGCAGTTCTTC. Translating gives CASSLALGTSGRASNEQFF.

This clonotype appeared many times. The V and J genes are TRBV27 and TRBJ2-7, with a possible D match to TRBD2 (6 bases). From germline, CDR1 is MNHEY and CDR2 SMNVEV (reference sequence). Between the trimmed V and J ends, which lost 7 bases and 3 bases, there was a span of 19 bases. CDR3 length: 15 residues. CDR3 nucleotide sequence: TGTGCCAGCACCCGCTCTGGGGGGAAGCTCTACGAGCAGTACTTC. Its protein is CASTRSGGKLYEQYF.

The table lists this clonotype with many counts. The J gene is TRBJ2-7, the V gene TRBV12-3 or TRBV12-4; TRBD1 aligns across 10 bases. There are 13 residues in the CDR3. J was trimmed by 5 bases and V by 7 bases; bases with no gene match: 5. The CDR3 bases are TGTGCCAGCAAAGGGACAGGGGTGGACGAGCAGTACTTC. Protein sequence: CASKGTGVDEQYF.

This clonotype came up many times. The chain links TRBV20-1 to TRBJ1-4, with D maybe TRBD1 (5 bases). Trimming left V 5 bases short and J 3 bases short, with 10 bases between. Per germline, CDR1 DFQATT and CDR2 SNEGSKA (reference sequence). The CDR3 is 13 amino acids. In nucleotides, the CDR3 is TGCAGTGCTTCAGGGCTGGCTAATGAAAAACTGTTTTTT. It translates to CSASGLANEKLFF.

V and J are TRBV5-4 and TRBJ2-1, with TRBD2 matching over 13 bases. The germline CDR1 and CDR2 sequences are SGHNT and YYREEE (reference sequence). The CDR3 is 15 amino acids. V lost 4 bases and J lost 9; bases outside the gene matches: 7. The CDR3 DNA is TGTGCCAGCAGCCGTACTAGCGGGAGGGCCGCTGAGCAGTTCTTC. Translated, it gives CASSRTSGRAAEQFF.

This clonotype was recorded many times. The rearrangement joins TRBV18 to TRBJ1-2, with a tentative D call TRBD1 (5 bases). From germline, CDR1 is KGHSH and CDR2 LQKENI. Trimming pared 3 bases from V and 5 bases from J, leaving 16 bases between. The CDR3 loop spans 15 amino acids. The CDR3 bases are TGTGCCAGCTCACCCATGCCGGGACCCATTTATGGCTACACCTTC. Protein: CASSPMPGPIYGYTF.

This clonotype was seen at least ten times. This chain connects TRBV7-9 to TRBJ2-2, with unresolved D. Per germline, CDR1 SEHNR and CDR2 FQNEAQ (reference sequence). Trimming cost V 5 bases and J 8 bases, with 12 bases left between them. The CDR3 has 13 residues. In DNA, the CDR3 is TGTGCCAGCAGCCCCGTCATTCTAGGGGAGCTGTTTTTT. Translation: CASSPVILGELFF.

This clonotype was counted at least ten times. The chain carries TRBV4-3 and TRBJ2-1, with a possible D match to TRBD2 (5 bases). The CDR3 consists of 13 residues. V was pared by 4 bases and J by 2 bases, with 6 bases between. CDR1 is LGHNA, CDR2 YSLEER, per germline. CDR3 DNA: TGCGCCAGCAGCCGAGGGACCTACAATGAGCAGTTCTTC. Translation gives CASSRGTYNEQFF.

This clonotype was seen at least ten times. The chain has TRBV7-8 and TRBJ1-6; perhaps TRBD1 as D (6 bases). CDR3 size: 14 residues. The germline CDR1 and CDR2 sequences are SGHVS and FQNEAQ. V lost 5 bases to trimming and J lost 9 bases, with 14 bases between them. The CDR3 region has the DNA TGTGCCAGCAGCCCTGGGGGGGCCCCTTCACCCCTCCACTTT. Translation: CASSPGGAPSPLHF.

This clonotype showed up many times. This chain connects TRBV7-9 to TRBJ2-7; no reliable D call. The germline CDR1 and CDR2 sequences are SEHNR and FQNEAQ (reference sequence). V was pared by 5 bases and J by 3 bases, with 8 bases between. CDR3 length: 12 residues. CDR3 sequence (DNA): TGTGCCAGCAGCCGAGACCACTACGAGCAGTACTTC. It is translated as CASSRDHYEQYF.

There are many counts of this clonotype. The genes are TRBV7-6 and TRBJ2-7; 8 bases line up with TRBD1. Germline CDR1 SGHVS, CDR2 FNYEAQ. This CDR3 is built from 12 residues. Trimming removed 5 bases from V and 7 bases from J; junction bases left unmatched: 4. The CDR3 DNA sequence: TGTGCCAGCAGCGGAAGACAGGGGGAGCAGTACTTC. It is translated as CASSGRQGEQYF.

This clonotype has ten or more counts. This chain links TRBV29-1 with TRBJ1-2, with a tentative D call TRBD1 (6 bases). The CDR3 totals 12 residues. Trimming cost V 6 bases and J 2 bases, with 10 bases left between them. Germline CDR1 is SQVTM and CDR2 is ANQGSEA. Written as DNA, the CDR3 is TGCAGCGTCAGCGGACAGAACTATGGCTACACCTTC. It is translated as CSVSGQNYGYTF.

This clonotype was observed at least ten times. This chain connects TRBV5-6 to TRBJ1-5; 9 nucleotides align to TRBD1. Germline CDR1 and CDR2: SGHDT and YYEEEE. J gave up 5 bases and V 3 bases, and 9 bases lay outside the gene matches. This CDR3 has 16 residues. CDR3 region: CASSYSGTGLYQPQHF. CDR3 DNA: TGTGCCAGCAGCTACTCCGGGACAGGGCTTTATCAGCCCCAGCATTTT.

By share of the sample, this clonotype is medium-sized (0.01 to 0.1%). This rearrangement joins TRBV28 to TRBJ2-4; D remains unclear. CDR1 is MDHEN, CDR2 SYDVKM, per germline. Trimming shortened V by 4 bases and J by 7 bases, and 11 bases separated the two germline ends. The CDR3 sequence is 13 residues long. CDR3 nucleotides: TGTGCCAGCAGTTCACCAGCGCGGAACATTCAGTACTTC. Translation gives CASSSPARNIQYF.

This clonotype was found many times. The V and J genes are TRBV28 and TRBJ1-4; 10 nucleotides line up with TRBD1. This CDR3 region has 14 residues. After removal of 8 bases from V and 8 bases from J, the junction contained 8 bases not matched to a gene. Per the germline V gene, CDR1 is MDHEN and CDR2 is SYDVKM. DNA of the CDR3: TGTGCCAGCCGCCCGACAGGGGGCCGGGAAAAACTGTTTTTT. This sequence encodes CASRPTGGREKLFF.

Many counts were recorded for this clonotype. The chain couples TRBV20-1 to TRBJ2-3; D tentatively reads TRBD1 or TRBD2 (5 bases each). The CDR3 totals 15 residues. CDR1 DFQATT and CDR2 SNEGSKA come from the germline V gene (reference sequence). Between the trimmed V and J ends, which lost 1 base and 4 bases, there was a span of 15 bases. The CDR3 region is CSARGGTGVPDTQYF. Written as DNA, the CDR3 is TGCAGTGCTAGAGGTGGGACCGGGGTCCCAGATACGCAGTATTTT.

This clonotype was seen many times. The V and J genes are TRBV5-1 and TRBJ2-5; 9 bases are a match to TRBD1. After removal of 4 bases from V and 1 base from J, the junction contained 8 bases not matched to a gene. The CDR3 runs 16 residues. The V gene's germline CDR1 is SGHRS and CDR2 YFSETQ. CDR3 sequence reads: CASSIYRTGAQETQYF. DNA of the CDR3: TGCGCCAGCAGCATCTATCGGACAGGGGCCCAAGAGACCCAGTACTTC.

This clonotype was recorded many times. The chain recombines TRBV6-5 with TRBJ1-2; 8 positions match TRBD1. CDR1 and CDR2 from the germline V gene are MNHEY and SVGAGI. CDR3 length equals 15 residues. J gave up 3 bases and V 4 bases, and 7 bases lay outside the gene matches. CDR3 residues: CASSSTHRGDYGYTF. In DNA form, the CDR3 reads TGTGCCAGCAGTTCTACTCACAGGGGGGACTATGGCTACACCTTC.

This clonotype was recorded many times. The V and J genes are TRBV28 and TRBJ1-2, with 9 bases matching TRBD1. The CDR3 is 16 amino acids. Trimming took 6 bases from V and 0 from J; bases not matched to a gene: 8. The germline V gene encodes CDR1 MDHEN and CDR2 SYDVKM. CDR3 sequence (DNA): TGTGCCAGCAGAATCCCGGGACAGGGTACTAACTATGGCTACACCTTC. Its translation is CASRIPGQGTNYGYTF.